Only a few counts were recorded for the clone carrying this T cell receptor beta chain. Antigen specificity is unknown. This record belongs to a study of beta chain features in type 1 diabetes. The single heparinised draw taken from each donor contained around 100 mL of blood on average. Sorting of CD4+ naive, central memory, regulatory and stem cell-like memory cells was performed via CD45RO/CCR7/CD25/CD127/CD95/CD27. Since all of the isolated RNA was reverse transcribed, expressed TCRB transcripts were what got sequenced. Around 3.57 million reads was the average for naive, central memory and regulatory T cell samples. Assay used: immunoSEQ multiplex PCR; TCRdb lists only in-frame clones, some missing. The data show about 900,000 clones, 15% to 20% seen once. This CDR3 has 12 residues. Deletions cut 0 bases from V and 11 bases from J, with 8 bases between. In germline, CDR1 is ENHRY, CDR2 SYGVKD. Study-level results: There were fewer insertions and more deletions at the VDJ junctions of type 1 diabetes patients.

Specimen: naive CD4+ T cells from blood. The receptor comes from a young woman in good health. This chain uses TRBV10-3 with TRBJ2-1; D is undetermined. The CDR3 loop is CAISESAEKQFF. DNA for the CDR3: TGTGCCATCAGTGAGTCGGCAGAAAAGCAGTTCTTC.